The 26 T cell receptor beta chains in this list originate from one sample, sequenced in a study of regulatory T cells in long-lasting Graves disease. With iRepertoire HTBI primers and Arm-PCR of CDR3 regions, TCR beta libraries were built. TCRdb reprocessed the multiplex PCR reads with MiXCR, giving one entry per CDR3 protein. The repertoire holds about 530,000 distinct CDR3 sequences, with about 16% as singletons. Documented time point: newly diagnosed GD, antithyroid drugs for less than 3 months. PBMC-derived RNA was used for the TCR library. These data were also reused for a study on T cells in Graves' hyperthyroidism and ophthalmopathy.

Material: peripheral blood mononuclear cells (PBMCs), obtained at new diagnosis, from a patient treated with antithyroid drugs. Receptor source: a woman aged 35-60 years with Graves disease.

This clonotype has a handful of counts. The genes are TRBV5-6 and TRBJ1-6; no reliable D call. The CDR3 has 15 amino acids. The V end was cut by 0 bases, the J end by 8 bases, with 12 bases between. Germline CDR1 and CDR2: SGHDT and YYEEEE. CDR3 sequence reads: CASSLEVIGDSPLHF. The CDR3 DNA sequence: TGTGCCAGCAGCTTGGAAGTAATCGGGGATTCACCCCTCCACTTT.

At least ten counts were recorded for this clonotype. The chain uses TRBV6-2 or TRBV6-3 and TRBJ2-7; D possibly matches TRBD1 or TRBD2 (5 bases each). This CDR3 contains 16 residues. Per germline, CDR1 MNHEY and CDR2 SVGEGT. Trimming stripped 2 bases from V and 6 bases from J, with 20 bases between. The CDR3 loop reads CASSYKWGGGSGEQYF. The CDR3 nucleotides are TGTGCCAGCAGTTACAAATGGGGCGGCGGGTCTGGCGAGCAGTACTTC.

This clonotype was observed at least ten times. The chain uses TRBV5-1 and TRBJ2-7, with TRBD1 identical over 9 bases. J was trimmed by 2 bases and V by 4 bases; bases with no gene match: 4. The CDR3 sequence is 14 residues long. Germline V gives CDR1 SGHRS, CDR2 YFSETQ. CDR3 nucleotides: TGCGCCAGCAGCCCGAGGGACAGGGCCTACGAGCAGTACTTC. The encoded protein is CASSPRDRAYEQYF.

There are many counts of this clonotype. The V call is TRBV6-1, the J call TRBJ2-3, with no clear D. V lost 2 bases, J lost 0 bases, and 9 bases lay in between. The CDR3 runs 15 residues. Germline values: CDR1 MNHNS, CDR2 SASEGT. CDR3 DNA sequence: TGTGCCAGCAGTGAAAGGTCAGCTAGCACAGATACGCAGTATTTT. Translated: CASSERSASTDTQYF.

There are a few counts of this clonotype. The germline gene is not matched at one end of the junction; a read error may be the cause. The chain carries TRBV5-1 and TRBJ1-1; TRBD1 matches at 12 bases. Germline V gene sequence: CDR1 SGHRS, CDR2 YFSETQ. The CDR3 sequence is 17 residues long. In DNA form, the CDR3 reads TGCGCCAGCGGCTTGGGGGGACAGGGGGCCACGAACACTGAAGCTTTCTTT. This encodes CASGLGGQGATNTEAFF.

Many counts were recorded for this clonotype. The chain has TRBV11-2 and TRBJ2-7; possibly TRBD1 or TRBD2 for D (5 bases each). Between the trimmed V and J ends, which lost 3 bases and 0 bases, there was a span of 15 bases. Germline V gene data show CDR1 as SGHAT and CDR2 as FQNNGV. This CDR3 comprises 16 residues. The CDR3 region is CASSFRGASSSYEQYF. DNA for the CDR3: TGTGCCAGCAGCTTTAGAGGGGCTTCGAGCTCCTACGAGCAGTACTTC.

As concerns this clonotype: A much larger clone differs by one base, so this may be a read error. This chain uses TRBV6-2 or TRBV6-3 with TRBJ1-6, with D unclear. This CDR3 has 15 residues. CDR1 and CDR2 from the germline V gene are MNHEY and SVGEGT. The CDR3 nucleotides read TGTGCCAGCAGGGTTCTTCGGTCCGATAATTCACCCCCCCACTTT. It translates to CASRVLRSDNSPPHF.

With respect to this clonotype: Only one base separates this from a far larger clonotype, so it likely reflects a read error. The CDR3 DNA sequence: TGTGCCAGCAGAGGACAGGGGGTGGGAGAGACCAAGTACTTC. Residues: CASRGQGVGETKYF. The chain carries TRBV6-1 and TRBJ2-3; TRBD1 matches 10 bases. Germline V lookup: CDR1 MNHNS, CDR2 SASEGT. The CDR3 has 14 amino acids.

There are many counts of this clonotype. The CDR3 here is CASRLGGTEAFF. The CDR3 DNA reads TGTGCCAGCAGACTAGGGGGGACCGAAGCTTTCTTT. The chain combines TRBV11-1 with TRBJ1-1; possibly TRBD1 for D (6 bases). This CDR3 contains 12 residues. V was trimmed by 6 bases and J by 8 bases, leaving 13 bases between them. Germline assignment: CDR1 SGHAT and CDR2 FQDESV (reference sequence).

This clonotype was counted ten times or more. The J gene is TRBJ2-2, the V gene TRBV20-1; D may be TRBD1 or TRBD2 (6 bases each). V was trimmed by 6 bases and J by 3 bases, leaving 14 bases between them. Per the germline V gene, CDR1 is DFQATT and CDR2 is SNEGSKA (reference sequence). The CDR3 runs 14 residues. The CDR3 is CSAKGGRDTGELFF. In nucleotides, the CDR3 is TGCAGTGCCAAAGGGGGGCGCGACACCGGGGAGCTGTTTTTT.

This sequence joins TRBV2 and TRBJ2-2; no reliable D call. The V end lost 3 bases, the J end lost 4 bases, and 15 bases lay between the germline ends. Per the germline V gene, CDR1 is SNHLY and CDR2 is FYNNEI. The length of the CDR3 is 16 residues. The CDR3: CASSERPAISTGELFF. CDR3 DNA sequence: TGTGCCAGCAGTGAGCGTCCAGCGATCTCCACCGGGGAGCTGTTTTTT.

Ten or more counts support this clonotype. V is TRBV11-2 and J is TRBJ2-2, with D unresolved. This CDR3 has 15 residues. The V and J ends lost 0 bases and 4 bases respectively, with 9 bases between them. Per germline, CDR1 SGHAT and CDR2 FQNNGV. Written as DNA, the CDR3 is TGTGCCAGCAGCTTAGATGTAGGTTTCACCGGGGAGCTGTTTTTT. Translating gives CASSLDVGFTGELFF.

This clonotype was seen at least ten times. In nucleotides, the CDR3 is TGTGCCAGCAGCTTAGGGGGGCGCCTATACCCCACAGATACGCAGTATTTT. Residues: CASSLGGRLYPTDTQYF. The chain carries TRBV11-2 and TRBJ2-3, with a possible D match to TRBD1 (6 bases). With 1 base removed from V and 2 bases from J, the gap between germline ends came to 16 bases. The V gene's germline CDR1 is SGHAT and CDR2 FQNNGV. CDR3 length: 17 amino acids.

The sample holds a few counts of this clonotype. In DNA form, the CDR3 reads TGTGCCGGTACTGACAGGGGGAGAAGGGGGCCCAACACTGAAGCTTTCTTT. Encoded protein: CAGTDRGRRGPNTEAFF. The chain has TRBV30 and TRBJ1-1, with 9 bases fitting TRBD1. The V gene's germline CDR1 is GTSNPN and CDR2 SVGIG (reference sequence). Trimming removed 8 bases from V and 2 bases from J; junction bases left unmatched: 18. The CDR3 has 17 amino acids.

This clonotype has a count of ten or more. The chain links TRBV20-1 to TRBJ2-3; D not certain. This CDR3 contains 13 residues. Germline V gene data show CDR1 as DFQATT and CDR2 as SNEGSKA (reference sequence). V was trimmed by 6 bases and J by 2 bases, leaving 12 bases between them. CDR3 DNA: TGCAGTGCCTCGGACCCAGCCACAGATACGCAGTATTTT. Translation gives CSASDPATDTQYF.

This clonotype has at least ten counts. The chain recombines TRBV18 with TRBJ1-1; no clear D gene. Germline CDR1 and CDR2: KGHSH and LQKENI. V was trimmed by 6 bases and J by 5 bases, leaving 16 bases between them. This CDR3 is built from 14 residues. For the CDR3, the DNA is TGTGCCAGCTCTACGGGAACGGTCCAGACTGAAGCTTTCTTT. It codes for CASSTGTVQTEAFF.

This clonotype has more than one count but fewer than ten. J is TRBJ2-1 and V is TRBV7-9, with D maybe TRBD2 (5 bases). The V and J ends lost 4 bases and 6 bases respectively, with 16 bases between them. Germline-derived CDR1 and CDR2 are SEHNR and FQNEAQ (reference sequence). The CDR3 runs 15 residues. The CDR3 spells CASSSPDSRANEQFF. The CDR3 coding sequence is TGTGCCAGCAGCTCACCGGACTCTAGGGCCAATGAGCAGTTCTTC.

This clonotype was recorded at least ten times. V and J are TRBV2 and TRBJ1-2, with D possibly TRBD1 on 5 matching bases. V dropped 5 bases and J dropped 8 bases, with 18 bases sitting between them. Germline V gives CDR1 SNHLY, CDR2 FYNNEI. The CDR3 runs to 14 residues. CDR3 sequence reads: CASSSGTVFFGYTF. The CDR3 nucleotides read TGTGCCAGCAGTTCCGGGACGGTCTTCTTCGGCTACACCTTC.

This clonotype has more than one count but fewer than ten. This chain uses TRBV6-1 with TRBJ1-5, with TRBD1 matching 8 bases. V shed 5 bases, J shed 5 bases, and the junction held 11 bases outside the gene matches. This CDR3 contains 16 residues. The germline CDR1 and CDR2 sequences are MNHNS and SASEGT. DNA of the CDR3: TGTGCCAGCAGTCGGGACAGGCCCTACAACCATCAGCCCCAGCATTTT. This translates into CASSRDRPYNHQPQHF.

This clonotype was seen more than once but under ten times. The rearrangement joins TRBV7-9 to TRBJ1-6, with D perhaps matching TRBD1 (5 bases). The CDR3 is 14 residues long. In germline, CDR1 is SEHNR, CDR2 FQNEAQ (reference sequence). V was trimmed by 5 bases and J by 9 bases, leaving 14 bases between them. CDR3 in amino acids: CASSQGPGGSPLHF. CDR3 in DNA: TGTGCCAGCAGCCAGGGACCGGGGGGTTCACCCCTCCACTTT.

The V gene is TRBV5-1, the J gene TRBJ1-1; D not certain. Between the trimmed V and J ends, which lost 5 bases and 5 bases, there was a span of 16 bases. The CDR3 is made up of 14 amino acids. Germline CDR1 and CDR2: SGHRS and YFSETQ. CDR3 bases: TGCGCCAGCAGTCTACAGCCCGGTGAGACTGAAGCTTTCTTT. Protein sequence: CASSLQPGETEAFF.

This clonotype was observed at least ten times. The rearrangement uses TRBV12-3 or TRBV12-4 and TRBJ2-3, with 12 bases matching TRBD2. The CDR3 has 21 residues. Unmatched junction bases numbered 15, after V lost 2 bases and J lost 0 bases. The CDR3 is CASSLRQGWASGGGSTDTQYF. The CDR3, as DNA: TGTGCCAGCAGTTTACGCCAGGGCTGGGCTAGCGGGGGGGGAAGCACAGATACGCAGTATTTT.

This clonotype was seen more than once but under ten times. Written as DNA, the CDR3 is TGTGCCTGGAGTGAGGGGCACAATCAGCCCCAGCATTTT. It yields the protein CAWSEGHNQPQHF. The chain combines TRBV30 with TRBJ1-5, with D perhaps TRBD1 (5 bases). V was pared by 1 base and J by 3 bases, with 7 bases between. The CDR3 runs 13 residues. Germline assignment: CDR1 GTSNPN and CDR2 SVGIG (reference sequence).

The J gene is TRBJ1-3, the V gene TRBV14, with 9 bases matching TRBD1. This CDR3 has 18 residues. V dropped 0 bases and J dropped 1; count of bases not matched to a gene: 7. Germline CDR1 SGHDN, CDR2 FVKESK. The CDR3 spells CASSQDTGTGLSGNTIYF. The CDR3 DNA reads TGTGCCAGCAGCCAAGATACCGGGACAGGGCTGTCTGGAAACACCATATATTTT.

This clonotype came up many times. CDR3 in amino acids: CASSTTVYGYTF. As DNA, the CDR3 is TGTGCCAGCAGTACGACAGTCTATGGCTACACCTTC. The chain uses TRBV12-3 or TRBV12-4 and TRBJ1-2, with D possibly TRBD1 on 5 matching bases. The CDR3 extends over 12 amino acids. Trimming cost V 5 bases and J 4 bases, with 8 bases left between them.

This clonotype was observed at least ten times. The CDR3 region is CASSQGKGSGTGNQPQHF. The CDR3 DNA follows: TGTGCCAGCAGCCAAGGGAAGGGGTCGGGCACCGGCAATCAGCCCCAGCATTTT. This sequence joins TRBV3-1 and TRBJ1-5, with a tentative D call TRBD1 (5 bases). Trimming took off 1 base at V and 2 bases at J, with 18 bases between the two ends. Germline loops: CDR1 LGHDT, CDR2 YNNKEL (reference sequence). This CDR3 is built from 18 residues.